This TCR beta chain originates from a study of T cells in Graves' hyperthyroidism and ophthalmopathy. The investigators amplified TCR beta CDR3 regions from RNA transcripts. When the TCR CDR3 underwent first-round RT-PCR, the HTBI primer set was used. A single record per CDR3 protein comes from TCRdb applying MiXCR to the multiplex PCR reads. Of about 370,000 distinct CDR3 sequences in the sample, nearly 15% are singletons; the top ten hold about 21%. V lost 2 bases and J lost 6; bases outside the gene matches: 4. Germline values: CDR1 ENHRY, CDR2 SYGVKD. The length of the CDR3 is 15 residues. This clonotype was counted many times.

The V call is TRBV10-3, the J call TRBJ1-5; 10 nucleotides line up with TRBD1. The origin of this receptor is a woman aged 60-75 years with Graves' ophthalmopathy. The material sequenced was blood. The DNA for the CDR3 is TGTGCCATCAGTGAGCGGACAGGGGGTCCTCAGCCCCAGCATTTT. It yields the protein CAISERTGGPQPQHF.